The clone carrying this TCR beta chain appeared many times. This entry belongs to a study of patients and donors after allogeneic stem cell transplantation. TCRdb redid the calling of the RT-PCR reads with MiXCR, one entry per CDR3 protein. Among about 87,000 distinct CDR3 sequences listed, 5% were seen once. There are 12 residues in the CDR3. CDR1 is DFQATT and CDR2 is SNEGSKA in the germline V gene (reference sequence). V gave up 1 base and J gave up 2 bases, with 5 bases separating them. The rearrangement joins TRBV20-1 to TRBJ1-2; D is ambiguous. This clonotype originated in a human donor who was either an allogeneic HSCT recipient or a stem cell or donor lymphocyte infusion donor (not recorded which). It is not recorded whose cells these are; they may come from a transplant donor. The sequenced sample was blood, either unsorted or a sorted T cell fraction (not recorded which). CDR3 DNA: TGCAGTGCTAGAGCTGAGAACTATGGCTACACCTTC. This encodes CSARAENYGYTF.